The clone carrying this T cell receptor beta chain has more than one count but fewer than ten. cDNA synthesis used the whole RNA isolate, giving expressed TCRB sequences. Deep immunoSEQ sequencing covered naive, central memory and regulatory T cell samples. TCRdb's copy holds only in-frame clones and misses some; the assay was immunoSEQ multiplex PCR. In the table there are 680,000 or so clones, roughly 15% of which are singletons. The entry originates in a study of beta chain features in type 1 diabetes. V dropped 0 bases and J dropped 0 bases, with 9 bases sitting between them. Germline-derived CDR1 and CDR2 are MNHEY and SVGAGI. The CDR3 is 15 residues long.

The chain recombines TRBV6-5 with TRBJ2-7; D possibly corresponds to TRBD1 (6 bases). The sequenced sample consisted of naive CD4+ T cells from blood. This receptor was identified in a man aged 18 to 35 in good health. This CDR3 reads CASSYSTGYSYEQYF. As DNA, the CDR3 is TGTGCCAGCAGTTACTCCACAGGGTACTCCTACGAGCAGTACTTC.